The present T cell receptor (beta chain) was sequenced within a study of cytomegalovirus exposure and HLA in healthy donors. Trimming removed 3 bases at V and 2 bases at J, with 9 bases between. The CDR3 has 14 residues. Looked up from germline, CDR1 is MGHRA and CDR2 is YSYEKL. Clones were sequenced by immunoSEQ multiplex PCR, and TCRdb holds only the in-frame ones, with some missing. The data hold around 220,000 clones, with about 86% observed a single time. About this clone: The antigen remains undetermined.

Findings and limits, study-wide: Researchers catalogued some 160 TCR beta chains as cytomegalovirus-associated.

This chain joins TRBV4-1 and TRBJ2-3, with D uncertain. This receptor was taken from a young woman in good health and CMV-seronegative. The sequenced material came from PBMCs. The CDR3 protein is CASSQAATTDTQYF. The CDR3 nucleotides read TGCGCCAGCAGCCAGGCGGCGACCACAGATACGCAGTATTTT.